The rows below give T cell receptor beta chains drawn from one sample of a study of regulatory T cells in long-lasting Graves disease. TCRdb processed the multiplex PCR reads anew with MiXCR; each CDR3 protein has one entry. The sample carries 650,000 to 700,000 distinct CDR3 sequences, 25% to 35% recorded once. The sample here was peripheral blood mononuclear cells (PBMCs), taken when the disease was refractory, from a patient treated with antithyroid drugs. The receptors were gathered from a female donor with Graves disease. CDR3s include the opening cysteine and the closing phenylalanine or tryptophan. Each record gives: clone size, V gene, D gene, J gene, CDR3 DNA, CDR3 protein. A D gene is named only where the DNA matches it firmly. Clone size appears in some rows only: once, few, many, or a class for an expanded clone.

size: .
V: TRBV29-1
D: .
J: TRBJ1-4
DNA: TGCAGCGCCGGGGACGGAAACTCCTACGAAAAACTGTTTTTT
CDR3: CSAGDGNSYEKLFF

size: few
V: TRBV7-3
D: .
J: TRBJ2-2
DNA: TGTGCCAGCAGCTCAAGTGGGACACCCACCGGGGAGCTGTTTTTT
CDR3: CASSSSGTPTGELFF

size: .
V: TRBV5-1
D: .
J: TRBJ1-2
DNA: TGCGCCAGCAGCTTGGTCGGGAGGAGCCCTGGCTACACCTTC
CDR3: CASSLVGRSPGYTF

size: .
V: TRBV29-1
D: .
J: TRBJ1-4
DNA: TGCAGCGTTCTTCTGGACAGAGGGACTGAAAAACTGTTTTTT
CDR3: CSVLLDRGTEKLFF

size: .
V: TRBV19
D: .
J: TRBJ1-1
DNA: TGTGCCAGTAGTTCGGCGGGACTAACGCCTGAAGCTTTCTTT
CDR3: CASSSAGLTPEAFF

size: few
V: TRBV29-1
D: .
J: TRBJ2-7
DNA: TGCAGCGTTGGTGGGGGGATCACCTACGAGCAGTACTTC
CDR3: CSVGGGITYEQYF

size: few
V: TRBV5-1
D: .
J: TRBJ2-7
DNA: TGCGCCAGCATGGAGCCGGGGGTGACCTACGAGCAGTACTTC
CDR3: CASMEPGVTYEQYF

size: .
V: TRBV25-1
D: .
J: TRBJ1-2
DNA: TGTGCCAGCAAACCCCCGGACAGTGACTATGGCTACACCTTC
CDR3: CASKPPDSDYGYTF

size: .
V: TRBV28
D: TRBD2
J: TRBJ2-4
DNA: TGTGCCAGCAGTGGAGAGCGGGATTCTAACATTCAGTACTTC
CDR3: CASSGERDSNIQYF

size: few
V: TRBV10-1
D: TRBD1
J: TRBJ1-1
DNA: TGCGCCAGCAGTGGTTGGACAGGCACTGAAGCTTTCTTT
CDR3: CASSGWTGTEAFF

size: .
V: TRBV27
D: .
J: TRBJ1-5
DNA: TGTGCCAGCAGTCTTAGACAGTTCAATCAGCCCCAGCATTTT
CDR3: CASSLRQFNQPQHF